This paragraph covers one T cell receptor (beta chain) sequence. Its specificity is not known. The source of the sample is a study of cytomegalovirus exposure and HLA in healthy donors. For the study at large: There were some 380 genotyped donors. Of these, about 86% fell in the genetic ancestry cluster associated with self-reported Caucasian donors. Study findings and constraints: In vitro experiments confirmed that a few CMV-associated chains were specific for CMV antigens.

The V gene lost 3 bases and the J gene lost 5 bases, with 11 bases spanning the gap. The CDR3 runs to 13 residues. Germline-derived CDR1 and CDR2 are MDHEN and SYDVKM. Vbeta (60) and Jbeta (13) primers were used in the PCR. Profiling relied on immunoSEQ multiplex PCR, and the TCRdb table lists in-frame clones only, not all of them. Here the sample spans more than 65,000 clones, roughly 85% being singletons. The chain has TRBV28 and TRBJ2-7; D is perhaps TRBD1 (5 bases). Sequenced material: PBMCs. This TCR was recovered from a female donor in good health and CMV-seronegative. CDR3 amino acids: CASSLGQANEQYF. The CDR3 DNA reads TGTGCCAGCAGTTTGGGGCAGGCGAACGAGCAGTACTTC.